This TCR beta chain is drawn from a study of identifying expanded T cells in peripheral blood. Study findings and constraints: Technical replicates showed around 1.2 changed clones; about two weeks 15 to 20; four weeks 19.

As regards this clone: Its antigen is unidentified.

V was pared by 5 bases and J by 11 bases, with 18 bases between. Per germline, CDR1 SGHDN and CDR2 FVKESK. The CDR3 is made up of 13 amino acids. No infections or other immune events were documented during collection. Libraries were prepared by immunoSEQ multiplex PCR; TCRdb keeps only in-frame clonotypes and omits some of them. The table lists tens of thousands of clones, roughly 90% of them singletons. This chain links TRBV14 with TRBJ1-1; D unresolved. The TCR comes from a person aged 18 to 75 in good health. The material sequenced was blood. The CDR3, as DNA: TGTGCCAGCAGCTATATGATTAGCGGTGTGGCTTTCTTT. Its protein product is CASSYMISGVAFF. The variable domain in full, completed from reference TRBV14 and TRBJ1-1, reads EAGVTQFPSHSVIEKGQTVTLRCDPISGHDNLYWYRRVMGKEIKFLLHFVKESKQDESGMPNNRFLAERTGGTYSTLKVQPAELEDSGVYFCASSYMISGVAFFGQGTRLTVV.